The text below deals with one TCR beta chain. Its antigen remains unidentified. The V end was cut by 4 bases, the J end by 9 bases, with 13 bases between. The CDR3 length is 11 residues. CDR1 GTSNPN and CDR2 SVGIG come from the germline V gene (reference sequence). The data were taken from a study of cytomegalovirus exposure and HLA in healthy donors. Study observations and caveats: Data from an earlier analysis indicated that most TCR beta V segments were productive either about 87% or about 30% of the time. Later, an analysis showed that TCR beta chains associated with HLA were more clonally expanded than others that were equally common. Indistinguishable V segments, including TRBV6-2 and TRBV6-3, were excluded. Associated with cytomegalovirus, according to the listing, were 150 to 200 TCR beta chains.

With 60 Vbeta and 13 Jbeta primers, the PCR was carried out. The assay was immunoSEQ multiplex PCR, and TCRdb's table has in-frame clones only and misses some. This table has 200,000 or so clones, around four fifths appearing once. What was sequenced was PBMCs. The chain employs TRBV30 and TRBJ2-7; perhaps TRBD1 as D (5 bases). The sequence was collected from a woman aged 40 to 50 in good health and CMV-seronegative. CDR3 DNA: TGTGCCTGGAATCTCCAGGGATTGCAGTACTTC. The encoded protein is CAWNLQGLQYF. The variable domain in full, with the rest retrieved from reference TRBV30 and TRBJ2-7, is SQTIHQWPATLVQPVGSPLSLECTVEGTSNPNLYWYRQAAGRGLQLLFYSVGIGQISSEVPQNLSASRPQDRQFILSSKKLLLSDSGFYLCAWNLQGLQYFGPGTRLTVT.